A single sample gave rise to the 30 T cell receptor beta chains below, sequenced in a study of blood T cells in healthy people across ages. Next came a second PCR, run for about 6 to 12 cycles, which used a sample-barcoded 5' primer along with a J-beta primer mix. One entry per CDR3 protein, called by TCRdb with MiXCR from the 5' RACE reads. The sample shows 1.5 million to 2 million distinct CDR3 sequences, 28% of them seen only once. Sample: blood. The receptors derive from a woman under 40 in good health.

The genes are TRBV4-3 and TRBJ1-6; a possible D gene is TRBD1 (6 bases). Between the trimmed V and J ends, which lost 0 bases and 5 bases, there was a span of 14 bases. Looked up from germline, CDR1 is LGHNA and CDR2 is YSLEER. The CDR3 covers 17 residues. The CDR3 nucleotides read TGCGCCAGCAGCCAAGACAGGGGCGGGGGTAATAATTCACCCCTCCACTTT. This translates into CASSQDRGGGNNSPLHF.

There are a few counts of this clonotype. The V gene is TRBV5-1, the J gene TRBJ2-5; D tentatively fits TRBD1 or TRBD2 (6 bases each). Germline V CDR1 and CDR2: SGHRS, YFSETQ. Trimming stripped 4 bases from V and 2 bases from J, with 18 bases between. The CDR3 consists of 16 residues. The CDR3 DNA follows: TGCGCCAGCAGCCCTAGGGGGACTGCTCGTCAAGAGACCCAGTACTTC. Encoded protein: CASSPRGTARQETQYF.

The chain combines TRBV5-6 with TRBJ1-2; no reliable D call. V was trimmed by 2 bases and J by 5 bases, leaving 10 bases between them. Germline V lookup: CDR1 SGHDT, CDR2 YYEEEE. The CDR3 consists of 13 residues. The DNA of the CDR3 is TGTGCCAGCAGCTTTCAGGAAGGTTATGGCTACACCTTC. As protein: CASSFQEGYGYTF. Full variable domain (missing parts from reference TRBV5-6 and TRBJ1-2): DAGVTQSPTHLIKTRGQQVTLRCSPKSGHDTVSWYQQALGQGPQFIFQYYEEEERQRGNFPDRFSGHQFPNYSSELNVNALLLGDSALYLCASSFQEGYGYTFGSGTRLTVV.

The V call is TRBV5-1, the J call TRBJ1-4; unclear D gene. Germline V gene data show CDR1 as SGHRS and CDR2 as YFSETQ. This CDR3 region has 14 residues. V lost 2 bases and J 0 bases, leaving 5 bases between the germline ends. The CDR3 here is CASSFTSTNEKLFF. In nucleotides, the CDR3 is TGCGCCAGCAGCTTTACATCAACTAATGAAAAACTGTTTTTT.

The V call is TRBV7-2, the J call TRBJ2-7; D is possibly TRBD2 (5 bases). V shed 4 bases and J shed 0 bases, with 19 bases lying between them. The CDR3 contains 17 residues. Germline CDR1 and CDR2: SGHTA and FQGNSA. CDR3 sequence: CASSSRGSGSSSYEQYF. The DNA of the CDR3 is TGTGCCAGCAGCTCGAGAGGGAGCGGCTCCAGCTCCTACGAGCAGTACTTC.

This clonotype has a count of ten or more. The genes are TRBV29-1 and TRBJ2-7; weak D call: TRBD1 (6 bases). CDR1 is SQVTM, CDR2 ANQGSEA, per germline. This CDR3 has 14 residues. Deletions cut 4 bases from V and 6 bases from J, with 19 bases between. Here the CDR3 DNA reads TGCAGCGTTGCCTCCTCGCCCTCAGGGGTCGAGCAGTACTTC. This translates into CSVASSPSGVEQYF.

In its sample, this clonotype was seen a few times. The CDR3 protein is CASSHDRDLFYDHTF. For the CDR3, the DNA is TGTGCCAGCAGCCACGACAGGGACCTCTTCTATGACCACACCTTC. This chain uses TRBV7-9 with TRBJ1-2; 7 bases match TRBD1. From germline, CDR1 is SEHNR and CDR2 FQNEAQ (reference sequence). Trimming cost V 5 bases and J 12 bases; bases outside gene matches: 18. This CDR3 is built from 15 residues.

The chain uses TRBV15 and TRBJ1-5, with D maybe TRBD1 (5 bases). V lost 0 bases and J 4 bases, leaving 7 bases between the germline ends. Germline lookup yields CDR1 LNHNV and CDR2 YYDKDF (reference sequence). The CDR3 has 14 residues. Here the CDR3 reads CATSRDDRNQPQHF. Written as DNA, the CDR3 is TGTGCCACCAGCAGAGATGACAGAAATCAGCCCCAGCATTTT.

The J gene is TRBJ2-5, the V gene TRBV11-2; D gene uncertain. The V end was cut by 2 bases, the J end by 1 base, with 8 bases between. CDR1 is SGHAT, CDR2 FQNNGV, per germline. CDR3 length: 14 residues. The CDR3 is CASSLMVAQETQYF. DNA of the CDR3: TGTGCCAGCAGCTTAATGGTAGCCCAAGAGACCCAGTACTTC. The full variable domain, rest sourced from reference TRBV11-2 and TRBJ2-5, is EAGVAQSPRYKIIEKRQSVAFWCNPISGHATLYWYQQILGQGPKLLIQFQNNGVVDDSQLPKDRFSAERLKGVDSTLKIQPAKLEDSAVYLCASSLMVAQETQYFGPGTRLLVL.

A few counts support this clonotype. One end of the junction is discordant with germline, which a read error may explain. CDR3 bases: TGTGCCAACAGCCTAAATTACAATGGGCAGTTCTTC. Translated: CANSLNYNGQFF. The gene calls are TRBV6-1 and TRBJ2-1; no clear D gene. This CDR3 comprises 12 residues. CDR1 and CDR2 (germline): MNHNS, SASEGT.

The chain joins TRBV12-3 or TRBV12-4 to TRBJ2-7, with 8 bases fitting TRBD2. The V gene end was trimmed by 6 bases and the J gene end by 10 bases; junction bases not matched to a gene: 5. CDR3 size: 11 residues. The CDR3 bases are TGTGCCAGCAGGGCGACTAGCGCCCAGTACTTC. Translating gives CASRATSAQYF.

The chain carries TRBV7-2 and TRBJ1-4; the D is unclear. The CDR3 runs 13 residues. The V gene lost 5 bases and the J gene lost 10 bases, with 14 bases spanning the gap. Germline CDR1 reads SGHTA; CDR2 reads FQGNSA. The CDR3 sequence: CASSPGEKIKLFF. In DNA, the CDR3 is TGTGCCAGCAGCCCCGGCGAGAAGATAAAACTGTTTTTT.

This chain uses TRBV28 with TRBJ2-7, with D possibly being TRBD1 or TRBD2 (6 bases each). This CDR3 region has 15 residues. Germline values: CDR1 MDHEN, CDR2 SYDVKM. The germline V and J ends were trimmed by 2 bases and 4 bases, with 15 bases remaining between them. CDR3 region: CASSLGGPGDYEQYF. The DNA of the CDR3 is TGTGCCAGCAGTTTAGGGGGGCCGGGTGATTACGAGCAGTACTTC. Based on the CDR3 plus reference TRBV28 and TRBJ2-7, the full variable domain is DVKVTQSSRYLVKRTGEKVFLECVQDMDHENMFWYRQDPGLGLRLIYFSYDVKMKEKGDIPEGYSVSREKKERFSLILESASTNQTSMYLCASSLGGPGDYEQYFGPGTRLTVT.

This sequence joins TRBV28 and TRBJ2-5; unclear D gene. Per the germline V gene, CDR1 is MDHEN and CDR2 is SYDVKM. V lost 7 bases, J lost 3 bases, and 15 bases lay in between. The CDR3 has 14 amino acids. CDR3 amino acids: CASTLSGREETQYF. CDR3 bases: TGTGCCAGCACCCTCTCCGGGCGCGAAGAGACCCAGTACTTC. The variable domain in full, with the rest retrieved from reference TRBV28 and TRBJ2-5, is DVKVTQSSRYLVKRTGEKVFLECVQDMDHENMFWYRQDPGLGLRLIYFSYDVKMKEKGDIPEGYSVSREKKERFSLILESASTNQTSMYLCASTLSGREETQYFGPGTRLLVL.

This clonotype occurred a few times. V is TRBV9 and J is TRBJ2-3; D is undetermined. Deletions cut 6 bases from V and 2 bases from J, with 19 bases between. CDR1 and CDR2 from the germline V gene are SGDLS and YYNGEE. CDR3 length: 16 amino acids. CDR3 region: CASTLIGQEDTDTQYF. In DNA form, the CDR3 reads TGTGCCAGCACCCTGATCGGGCAGGAAGACACAGATACGCAGTATTTT.

The chain employs TRBV27 and TRBJ2-1; 8 bases map to TRBD2. This CDR3 is 16 amino acids long. Trimming at V came to 4 bases and at J to 4 bases, leaving 9 bases not matched to a gene. Germline lookup yields CDR1 MNHEY and CDR2 SMNVEV (reference sequence). For the CDR3, the DNA is TGTGCCAGCAGTTGGGGGGGCGCTAGCGGGTACAATGAGCAGTTCTTC. It translates to CASSWGGASGYNEQFF.

The chain links TRBV12-3 or TRBV12-4 to TRBJ1-5; 7 bases map to TRBD1. The CDR3 contains 16 residues. The ends lost 6 bases at V and 6 bases at J; junction bases unmatched: 14. The CDR3 protein is CASRSGQATRVQPQHF. For the CDR3, the DNA is TGTGCCAGCAGATCAGGACAGGCGACTCGAGTTCAGCCCCAGCATTTT.

The chain employs TRBV29-1 and TRBJ1-4, with 7 bases aligning to TRBD1. The length of the CDR3 is 13 residues. V shed 3 bases, J shed 7 bases, and the junction held 5 bases outside the gene matches. Germline CDR1 SQVTM, CDR2 ANQGSEA. The CDR3 DNA reads TGCAGCGTTGACGACAGGGCGGCTGAAAAACTGTTTTTT. This encodes CSVDDRAAEKLFF.

This clonotype was recorded a few times. The rearrangement joins TRBV5-1 to TRBJ2-6; D gene unclear. In germline, CDR1 is SGHRS, CDR2 YFSETQ. The ends were cut back, 4 bases at V and 2 bases at J, with 13 bases in the middle. This CDR3 is built from 16 residues. The CDR3: CASSPLVGTGANVLTF. The DNA for the CDR3 is TGCGCCAGCAGCCCCCTTGTGGGGACTGGGGCCAACGTCCTGACTTTC.

Concerning this clonotype: It may be a read error: a sequence one base away is much more abundant. This chain links TRBV20-1 with TRBJ2-1, with 7 bases matching TRBD2. The CDR3 loop spans 16 amino acids. The V gene end was trimmed by 0 bases and the J gene end by 6 bases; junction bases not matched to a gene: 11. Germline values: CDR1 DFQATT, CDR2 SNEGSKA (reference sequence). The CDR3 DNA reads TGCAGTGCTAGAGAAGTGGGGCGGGACTACCGCAATGAGCAGTTCTTC. It yields the protein CSAREVGRDYRNEQFF.

This clonotype was seen ten or more times. This sequence joins TRBV6-5 and TRBJ2-4, with a tentative D call TRBD2 (5 bases). From germline, CDR1 is MNHEY and CDR2 SVGAGI. The CDR3 covers 14 residues. V was cut by 8 bases and J by 5 bases, with 16 bases left in between. The CDR3 bases are TGTGCCAGCCGGACGCCGGGCGGGCAAAACATTCAGTACTTC. Amino acid sequence: CASRTPGGQNIQYF.

This clonotype was detected a few times. This chain joins TRBV4-1 and TRBJ2-7; D not certain. V was clipped by 1 base and J by 0 bases, with 10 bases between them. CDR3 length equals 15 residues. CDR1 is MGHRA, CDR2 YSYEKL, per germline. The CDR3 loop is CASSQVGPGSYEQYF. The CDR3 DNA sequence: TGCGCCAGCAGCCAAGTAGGCCCCGGCTCCTACGAGCAGTACTTC.

The gene calls are TRBV18 and TRBJ1-5; 7 nucleotides align to TRBD1. CDR3 size: 15 residues. The germline gives CDR1 KGHSH, CDR2 LQKENI. V lost 6 bases to trimming and J lost 7 bases; unmatched junction nucleotides: 12. CDR3 protein: CASSFDRDVSQPQHF. CDR3 sequence (DNA): TGTGCCAGCTCCTTCGACAGGGACGTAAGCCAGCCCCAGCATTTT.

The V call is TRBV28, the J call TRBJ1-2; a weak D match, TRBD1 (6 bases). Germline CDR1 reads MDHEN; CDR2 reads SYDVKM. The CDR3 spans 14 residues. Trimming pared 6 bases from V and 3 bases from J, leaving 14 bases between. The DNA of the CDR3 is TGTGCCAGCAGCCAAACCGACAGGCACTATGGCTACACCTTC. It translates to CASSQTDRHYGYTF.

V usage is TRBV4-2 and J usage is TRBJ2-1; perhaps TRBD2 as D (6 bases). V was trimmed by 1 base and J by 8 bases, leaving 18 bases between them. Germline V lookup: CDR1 LGHNA, CDR2 YNFKEQ. The CDR3 runs to 16 residues. The CDR3 coding sequence is TGTGCCAGCAGCCAAGCCATCCAGCGGGCCGCCCATGAGCAGTTCTTC. This encodes CASSQAIQRAAHEQFF.

The rearrangement joins TRBV10-3 to TRBJ2-7; tentative D call: TRBD2 (6 bases). The V end lost 6 bases, the J end lost 3 bases, and 21 bases lay between the germline ends. Germline V gives CDR1 ENHRY, CDR2 SYGVKD. This CDR3 is 16 amino acids long. The CDR3 protein is CAISGGGRQGDYEQYF. CDR3 in DNA: TGTGCCATCAGCGGGGGTGGGAGACAAGGTGACTACGAGCAGTACTTC.

The genes are TRBV7-2 and TRBJ2-1; a weak D match, TRBD1 (6 bases). The V gene's germline CDR1 is SGHTA and CDR2 FQGNSA. CDR3 size: 14 residues. V gave up 5 bases and J gave up 7 bases, with 15 bases separating them. As DNA, the CDR3 is TGTGCCAGCAGCAAAGAACAGGGAATTAATGAGCAGTTCTTC. This gives the protein CASSKEQGINEQFF.

This clonotype has a count of ten or more. CDR3 bases: TGCAGTGCTAGAGATAGTATTGCCGGGGGGGAAGAGACCCAGTACTTC. This encodes CSARDSIAGGEETQYF. This rearrangement joins TRBV20-1 to TRBJ2-5; 8 positions agree with TRBD2. V lost 0 bases to trimming and J lost 3 bases; unmatched junction nucleotides: 9. This CDR3 has 16 residues. From germline, CDR1 is DFQATT and CDR2 SNEGSKA (reference sequence).

The V call is TRBV13, the J call TRBJ2-6; D not resolved. V lost 5 bases, J lost 1 base, and 12 bases lay in between. The CDR3 length is 16 residues. In germline, CDR1 is PRHDT, CDR2 FYEKMQ (reference sequence). The CDR3 reads CASSPDRFSGANVLTF. CDR3 coding DNA: TGTGCCAGCAGCCCCGATAGATTTTCTGGGGCCAACGTCCTGACTTTC.

This clonotype occurred a few times. The chain joins TRBV5-5 to TRBJ1-2; 7 positions agree with TRBD1. This CDR3 has 16 amino acids. V shed 0 bases, J shed 4 bases, and the junction held 9 bases outside the gene matches. Germline V gene data show CDR1 as SGHKS and CDR2 as YYEKEE (reference sequence). The CDR3 DNA follows: TGTGCCAGCAGCTTGGGAGGGGGCGAATTTAGCTATGGCTACACCTTC. Its translation is CASSLGGGEFSYGYTF.